This record covers a single T cell receptor (beta chain). What it recognizes is unknown. These data originate in a study of graft-versus-host responses after intestinal transplantation. Study at large: Uniformly, recipients were administered anti-thymocyte globulin induction with subsequent tacrolimus and steroids for around three years.

Study results and caveats: Circulating GvH clone levels at their peak were associated with HvG declines (early post-transplant). Recipient-marrow GvH clones were detected, some having first appeared in ileum or blood.

Libraries were prepared by immunoSEQ multiplex PCR; TCRdb keeps only in-frame clonotypes and omits some of them. The profile shows 1,500 to 2,500 clones, roughly nine tenths of them singletons. Graft material was processed, releasing intraepithelial and lamina propria lymphocytes. The receptor was derived from a human patient who received an intestinal transplant, so some T cells may come from the graft donor. Specimen: ileum tissue, collected almost 70 days after transplant.

CDR3 nucleotide sequence: TGCGCCAGCAGCCAAGCCGTGACACCTAAAGAGACCCAGTACTTC. As protein: CASSQAVTPKETQYF. This chain uses TRBV4-3 with TRBJ2-5, with D hard to call. The CDR3 contains 15 residues. Germline values: CDR1 LGHNA, CDR2 YSLEER. The ends were cut back, 1 base at V and 3 bases at J, with 12 bases in the middle.